There are many counts of the clone carrying this T cell receptor (beta chain). At one of its ends the junction is not consistent with the germline gene, which may arise from a read error. CDR1 and CDR2 (germline): SNHLY, FYNNEI. The CDR3 is 14 residues long. The source of the sample is a study of blood T cells in healthy people across ages. For the study at large: Through template switching, about one barcoded beta molecule was captured per two T cells, as measured in model experiments.

With a J-beta primer mix and a sample-barcoded 5' primer, a second PCR ran about 7 to 11 cycles. Each CDR3 protein is one row after TCRdb ran MiXCR on the 5' RACE reads. The sample holds some 940,000 distinct CDR3 sequences, roughly 29% seen once. This same sample was also part of a study on T cells of mothers and their children. That source adds: For the second PCR, the M1S primer put in sample barcodes and 2-4 random nucleotides. No clones detected were persistent microchimeric T cell clones.

This chain joins TRBV2 and TRBJ1-2; the D is unclear. Input material: blood. This TCR came from a woman in her 40s in good health. The CDR3 is CASNEQQSNYGYTF. Written as DNA, the CDR3 is TGTGCCAGCAATGAACAACAGTCTAACTATGGCTACACCTTC. Full variable domain (rest looked up from reference TRBV2 and TRBJ1-2): EPEVTQTPSHQVTQMGQEVILRCVPISNHLYFYWYRQILGQKVEFLVSFYNNEISEKSEIFDDQFSVERPDGSNFTLKIRSTKLEDSAMYFCASNEQQSNYGYTFGSGTRLTVV.